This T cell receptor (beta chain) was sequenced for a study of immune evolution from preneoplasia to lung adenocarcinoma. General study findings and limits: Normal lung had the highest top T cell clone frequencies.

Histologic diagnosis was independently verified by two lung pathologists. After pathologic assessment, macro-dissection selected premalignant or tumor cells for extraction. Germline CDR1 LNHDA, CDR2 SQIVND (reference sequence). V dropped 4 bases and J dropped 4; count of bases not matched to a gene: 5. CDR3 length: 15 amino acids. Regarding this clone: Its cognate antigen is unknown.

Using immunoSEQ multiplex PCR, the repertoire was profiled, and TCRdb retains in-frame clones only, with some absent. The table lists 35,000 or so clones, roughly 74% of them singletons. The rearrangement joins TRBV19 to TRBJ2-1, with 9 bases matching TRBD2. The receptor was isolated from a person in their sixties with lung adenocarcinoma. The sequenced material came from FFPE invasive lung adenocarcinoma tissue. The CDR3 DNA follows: TGTGCCAGTAGTAGGTGCGGGAGGGATTACAATGAGCAGTTCTTC. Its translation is CASSRCGRDYNEQFF.